These 25 T cell receptor beta chains were all obtained from the same sample, sequenced in a study of blood T cell repertoires in COVID-19. TCRdb keeps only in-frame clones here, not all; method: immunoSEQ multiplex PCR. This sample has roughly 250,000 clones, with roughly 84% found just once. The source material was peripheral blood. The receptors stem from a woman between 45 and 60 years old with acute or convalescent COVID-19.

This chain joins TRBV2 and TRBJ1-2; 8 bases agree with TRBD1. Trimming cost V 7 bases and J 3 bases; bases outside gene matches: 10. Germline V gives CDR1 SNHLY, CDR2 FYNNEI. The CDR3 contains 15 residues. As DNA, the CDR3 is TGTGCCAGCACTATAGGACAGGGAATGGACTATGGCTACACCTTC. This gives the protein CASTIGQGMDYGYTF.

The genes are TRBV28 and TRBJ2-7; 7 bases match TRBD2. The CDR3 runs to 12 residues. Trimming at V came to 5 bases and at J to 6 bases, leaving 4 bases not matched to a gene. Germline CDR1 is MDHEN and CDR2 is SYDVKM. CDR3 DNA: TGTGCCAGCAGTACAGGACTAGGCGAGCAGTACTTC. Its protein product is CASSTGLGEQYF.

This sequence joins TRBV19 and TRBJ1-5; TRBD1 agrees at 9 bases. This CDR3 spans 15 amino acids. In germline, CDR1 is LNHDA, CDR2 SQIVND (reference sequence). The V segment lost 4 bases and the J segment 3 bases; nucleotides outside the gene matches: 4. The CDR3 protein is CASSTGTGFNQPQHF. CDR3 DNA sequence: TGTGCCAGTAGTACCGGGACAGGGTTCAATCAGCCCCAGCATTTT.

The chain couples TRBV4-1 to TRBJ2-3; the D gene is possibly TRBD1 (5 bases). The V end was cut by 0 bases, the J end by 0 bases, with 19 bases between. The CDR3 has 19 amino acids. Germline CDR1 reads MGHRA; CDR2 reads YSYEKL. DNA for the CDR3: TGCGCCAGCAGCCAAGATTTGGACATCCCTAAAGAAAGCACAGATACGCAGTATTTT. Translated, it gives CASSQDLDIPKESTDTQYF.

A few counts support this clone. V usage is TRBV3-1 (or the pseudogene TRBV3-2) and J usage is TRBJ2-7; TRBD2 might be the D (5 bases). V shed 0 bases and J shed 6 bases, with 15 bases lying between them. Germline lookup yields CDR1 LGHDT and CDR2 YNNKEL (reference sequence). The CDR3 is 15 amino acids. The CDR3 DNA reads as TGTGCCAGCAGCCAAGATCTTGCCCGGGGTCGCGAGCAGTACTTC. It encodes CASSQDLARGREQYF.

This CDR3 reads CASSLWTSGTTLETQYF. In DNA, the CDR3 is TGTGCCAGCTCACTGTGGACTAGCGGGACGACCCTGGAGACCCAGTACTTC. The chain couples TRBV18 to TRBJ2-5; 12 bases align to TRBD2. The CDR3 length is 17 residues. V was pared by 4 bases and J by 5 bases, with 11 bases of the junction left unmatched. From germline, CDR1 is KGHSH and CDR2 LQKENI.

V is TRBV30 and J is TRBJ1-4; TRBD1 matches 7 bases. There are 13 residues in the CDR3. The junction had 8 bases not matched to a gene; V was cut back by 5 bases and J by 8 bases. The germline V gene has CDR1 GTSNPN and CDR2 SVGIG (reference sequence). The CDR3 protein is CAWAQGIGEKLFF. The CDR3 DNA reads as TGTGCCTGGGCACAGGGGATTGGGGAAAAACTGTTTTTT.

In this sample, this clone turned up once. The chain uses TRBV4-1 and TRBJ2-1, with TRBD2 as a possible D gene (6 bases). In germline, CDR1 is MGHRA, CDR2 YSYEKL. V shed 1 base and J shed 7 bases, with 11 bases lying between them. This CDR3 region has 14 residues. In DNA, the CDR3 is TGCGCCAGCAGCCAAGTCGGGGGTTTGAATGAGCAGTTCTTC. This sequence encodes CASSQVGGLNEQFF.

The chain carries TRBV27 and TRBJ1-2; 7 bases fit TRBD1. V lost 7 bases to trimming and J lost 5 bases; unmatched junction nucleotides: 7. Germline values: CDR1 MNHEY, CDR2 SMNVEV (reference sequence). The length of the CDR3 is 13 residues. The chain's CDR3 is CASIVQGSYGYTF. CDR3 bases: TGTGCCAGCATCGTACAGGGGAGTTATGGCTACACCTTC.

Details on this clone: A much larger clone differs from this one at a single base, so this may be a read error. The chain combines TRBV7-9 with TRBJ2-7, with 9 bases aligning to TRBD2. The CDR3 runs to 13 residues. Per the germline V gene, CDR1 is SEHNR and CDR2 is FQNEAQ (reference sequence). V trimming: 6 bases; J trimming: 0 bases; junction bases outside the gene matches: 0. The CDR3 protein is CASRTSGSYEQYF. The DNA for the CDR3 is TGTGCCAGCAGGACTAGCGGCTCCTACGAGCAGTACTTC.

The V gene is TRBV6-4, the J gene TRBJ2-2, with 8 bases aligning to TRBD2. The J segment lost 5 bases and the V segment lost 4 bases, leaving 6 bases of the junction unmatched. The germline CDR1 and CDR2 sequences are MRHNA and SNTAGT. This CDR3 contains 15 residues. CDR3 protein: CASSGERETTGELFF. CDR3 nucleotides: TGTGCCAGCAGTGGGGAGCGGGAGACGACCGGGGAGCTGTTTTTT.

The rearrangement joins TRBV19 to TRBJ2-2, with D maybe TRBD1 (6 bases). The CDR3 has 13 residues. CDR1 and CDR2 from the germline V gene are LNHDA and SQIVND (reference sequence). V lost 6 bases and J lost 5, with 10 bases in between. The CDR3 region has the DNA TGTGCCAGTAGGACAGGCTTAACCGGGGAGCTGTTTTTT. This gives the protein CASRTGLTGELFF.

V and J are TRBV5-1 and TRBJ1-1, with TRBD1 as a possible D gene (5 bases). V was cut by 0 bases and J by 4 bases, with 13 bases left in between. The CDR3 has 15 residues. CDR1 SGHRS and CDR2 YFSETQ come from the germline V gene. The CDR3 loop is CASSLAMGGGTEAFF. CDR3 DNA sequence: TGCGCCAGCAGCTTGGCCATGGGGGGTGGCACTGAAGCTTTCTTT.

The chain couples TRBV28 to TRBJ1-1, with D perhaps TRBD1 (5 bases). The length of the CDR3 is 13 residues. V shed 5 bases and J shed 4 bases, with 11 bases lying between them. CDR1 is MDHEN, CDR2 SYDVKM, per germline. Here the CDR3 reads CASSLGRGTEAFF. CDR3 sequence (DNA): TGTGCCAGCAGTCTAGGTAGGGGCACTGAAGCTTTCTTT.

This chain connects TRBV27 to TRBJ2-2; 9 bases agree with TRBD2. With 6 bases clipped from V and 2 bases from J, the junction kept 4 bases outside the gene matches. Germline V lookup: CDR1 MNHEY, CDR2 SMNVEV (reference sequence). The CDR3 extends over 15 amino acids. The CDR3 protein is CASSDGTSNTGELFF. CDR3 bases: TGTGCCAGCAGCGACGGGACTAGCAACACCGGGGAGCTGTTTTTT.

This chain uses TRBV5-1 with TRBJ2-1; 8 nucleotides agree with TRBD1. Trimming took 4 bases from V and 7 from J; bases not matched to a gene: 4. The V gene's germline CDR1 is SGHRS and CDR2 YFSETQ. The CDR3 is 13 amino acids. DNA of the CDR3: TGCGCCAGCAGCCCCGGACAGGGTAATGAGCAGTTCTTC. This codes for CASSPGQGNEQFF.

The rearrangement joins TRBV5-4 to TRBJ2-7, with 7 nucleotides matching TRBD2. The ends lost 0 bases at V and 0 bases at J; junction bases unmatched: 3. Germline V gene data show CDR1 as SGHNT and CDR2 as YYREEE (reference sequence). This CDR3 contains 15 residues. CDR3 bases: TGTGCCAGCAGCTTGGGCGGCGGGAGCTCCTACGAGCAGTACTTC. It translates to CASSLGGGSSYEQYF.

This clone was observed once. The chain is built from TRBV5-5 and TRBJ2-7; perhaps TRBD2 as D (6 bases). Trimming removed 5 bases from V and 2 bases from J, with 14 bases in between. Germline CDR1 is SGHKS and CDR2 is YYEKEE (reference sequence). The CDR3 runs to 14 residues. Here the CDR3 reads CASRSGLLTYEQYF. CDR3 DNA sequence: TGTGCCAGCAGATCGGGACTCCTGACCTACGAGCAGTACTTC.

The chain combines TRBV30 with TRBJ1-2; D remains ambiguous. The CDR3 is 14 amino acids. CDR1 and CDR2 (germline): GTSNPN, SVGIG (reference sequence). Trimming removed 0 bases at V and 5 bases at J, with 13 bases between. CDR3 sequence (DNA): TGTGCCTGGAGTGTACCCCCGGCCGGGTATGGCTACACCTTC. Its protein is CAWSVPPAGYGYTF.

This chain connects TRBV7-2 to TRBJ2-3; 10 bases are a match to TRBD2. The CDR3 has 14 amino acids. After removal of 6 bases from V and 4 bases from J, the junction contained 4 bases not matched to a gene. Germline assignment: CDR1 SGHTA and CDR2 FQGNSA. DNA of the CDR3: TGTGCCAGCAGAAGAGCGGGGGGGCCAGATACGCAGTATTTT. Translating it yields CASRRAGGPDTQYF.

The J gene is TRBJ1-1, the V gene TRBV6-5; maybe TRBD1 (5 bases). The V gene lost 4 bases and the J gene lost 1 base, with 10 bases spanning the gap. CDR3 length: 14 amino acids. CDR1 and CDR2 from the germline V gene are MNHEY and SVGAGI. CDR3 amino acids: CASSWGLANTEAFF. The CDR3 DNA reads TGTGCCAGCAGTTGGGGCTTGGCGAACACTGAAGCTTTCTTT.

This clone occurred once. The chain carries TRBV28 and TRBJ1-1, with a tentative D call TRBD1 (6 bases). The CDR3 spans 12 residues. Germline lookup yields CDR1 MDHEN and CDR2 SYDVKM. V lost 5 bases, J lost 9 bases, and 13 bases lay in between. The CDR3 reads CASSEPGQKAFF. Written as DNA, the CDR3 is TGTGCCAGCAGTGAGCCCGGACAGAAAGCTTTCTTT.

The DNA for the CDR3 is TGTGCCAGCACTACCGGGAGAACGGGTGGCTACACCTTC. Protein: CASTTGRTGGYTF. The chain has TRBV6-5 and TRBJ1-2; D gene unclear. V lost 7 bases, J lost 7 bases, and 16 bases lay in between. The CDR3 runs 13 residues. The germline V gene encodes CDR1 MNHEY and CDR2 SVGAGI.

As DNA, the CDR3 is TGTGCCAGCATCATCCGTGGGACAGGGGTTGCTTTCTTT. Its translation: CASIIRGTGVAFF. The genes are TRBV28 and TRBJ1-1, with 10 nucleotides matching TRBD1. Germline V gene sequence: CDR1 MDHEN, CDR2 SYDVKM. The CDR3 is made up of 13 amino acids. The junction had 10 bases not matched to a gene; V was cut back by 7 bases and J by 11 bases.

The J gene is TRBJ1-5, the V gene TRBV6-2 or TRBV6-3; 7 nucleotides agree with TRBD1. This CDR3 region has 15 residues. The germline gives CDR1 MNHEY, CDR2 SVGEGT. V shed 5 bases and J 0 bases; nucleotides not matched to a gene: 4. In nucleotides, the CDR3 is TGTGCCAGCAGTCCGACAGGGTATAGCAATCAGCCCCAGCATTTT. Translation: CASSPTGYSNQPQHF.